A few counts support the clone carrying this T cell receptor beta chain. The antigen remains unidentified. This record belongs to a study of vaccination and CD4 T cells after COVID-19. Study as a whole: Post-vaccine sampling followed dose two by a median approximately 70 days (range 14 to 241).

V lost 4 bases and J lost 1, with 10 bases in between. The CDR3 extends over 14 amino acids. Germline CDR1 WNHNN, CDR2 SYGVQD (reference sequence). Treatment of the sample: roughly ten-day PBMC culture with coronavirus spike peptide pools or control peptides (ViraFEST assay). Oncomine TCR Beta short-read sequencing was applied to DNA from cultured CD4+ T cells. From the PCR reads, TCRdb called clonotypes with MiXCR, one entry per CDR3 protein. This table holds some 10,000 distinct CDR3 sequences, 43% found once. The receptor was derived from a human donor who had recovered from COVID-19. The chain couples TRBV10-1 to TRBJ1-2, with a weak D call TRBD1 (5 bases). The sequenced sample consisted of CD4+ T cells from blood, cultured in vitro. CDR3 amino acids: CASSVSGYNYGYTF. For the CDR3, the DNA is TGCGCCAGCAGTGTCTCAGGGTATAACTATGGCTACACCTTC.